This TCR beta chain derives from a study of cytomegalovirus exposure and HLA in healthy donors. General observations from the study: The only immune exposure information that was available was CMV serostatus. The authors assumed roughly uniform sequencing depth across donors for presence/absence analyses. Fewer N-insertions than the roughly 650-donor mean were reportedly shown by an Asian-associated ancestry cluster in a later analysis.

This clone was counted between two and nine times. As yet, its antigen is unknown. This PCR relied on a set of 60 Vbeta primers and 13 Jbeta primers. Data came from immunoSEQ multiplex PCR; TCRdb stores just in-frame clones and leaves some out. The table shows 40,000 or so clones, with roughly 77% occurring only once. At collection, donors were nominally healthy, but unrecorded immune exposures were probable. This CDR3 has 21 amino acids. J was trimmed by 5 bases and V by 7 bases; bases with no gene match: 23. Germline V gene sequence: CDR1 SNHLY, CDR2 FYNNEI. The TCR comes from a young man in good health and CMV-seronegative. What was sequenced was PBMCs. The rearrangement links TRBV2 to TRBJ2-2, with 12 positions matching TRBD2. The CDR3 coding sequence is TGTGCCAGCAAGGCCCGTTGGGCAGGGGCACTTACTAGCGGGAGGACCGGGGAGCTGTTTTTT. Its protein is CASKARWAGALTSGRTGELFF.